This T cell receptor beta chain was documented in a study of CD8 T cells in ankylosing spondylitis (dated 2017 in TCRdb). Describing the broader study: T cell receptor beta repertoires were profiled in healthy donors and ankylosing spondylitis patients so that disease-linked TCR variants could be found. The full study cohort was made up of approximately 24 ankylosing spondylitis patients and over 90 healthy donors. Peripheral blood samples were taken, and synovial fluid was additionally collected from ankylosing spondylitis patients. General study outcomes and caveats: Some TCR beta motif variants had previously been reported in synovial fluid and blood of reactive arthritis patients, which suggested common disease-initiation mechanisms. Blood from ankylosing spondylitis patients appeared to be characterized by a TCR beta motif composed of about eight highly homologous amino acid variants. Significant enrichment of the disease-linked clones was reported in matched synovial fluid samples from ankylosing spondylitis patients. The disease-linked clones showed a CD8+ phenotype and occurred at relatively low frequencies in peripheral blood.

The V end loses 5 bases and the J end loses 0 bases, and a stretch of 12 bases separates them. In the germline V gene, CDR1 corresponds to MNHEY and CDR2 to SVGEGT. Inclusive of the bounding cysteine and phenylalanine, the CDR3 is 15 residues long. Here the CDR3 DNA is all that survives: 45 bases in frame from base 1. A word on this clonotype: No cognate antigen has been identified for it. One base away there is no much larger clone; base qualities are not given.

The sequencing machine was an Illumina HiSeq 2500. Quantitative 5'-RACE with molecular barcodes was the method used to prepare the TCR beta libraries. On the authors' methods: Disease-linked TCR variants were identified with a new computational method built on a probabilistic model of VDJ rearrangement. TCRdb ran its own pipeline on the public reads, namely fastp trimming at Q25 and MiXCR clone calling, and kept in-frame beta chains. Merged by CDR3 protein, the rows form single entries marked with the most common genes and DNA. The V and J calls shown here were made by TCRdb, not taken from the authors' results. The sample table contains 220,000 or so distinct CDR3 sequences; only one count was recorded for around 20% of them. In total, the top ten clones hold 42% of the sample.

The chain uses TRBV6-2 or TRBV6-3 and TRBJ2-3, with no reliable assignment of the D segment. Sample: blood, either unsorted or a sorted T cell fraction (not recorded which). This clonotype originated in a male donor with ankylosing spondylitis. The DNA sequence reads TGTGCCAGCAGTGAGCGTACAACTAGCACAGATACGCAGTATTTT. Translated, it reads CASSERTTSTDTQYF.